The clone carrying this T cell receptor beta chain was seen at least ten times. What it binds is unknown. This specimen comes from a study of CD8 T cells in ankylosing spondylitis. Regarding the study as a whole: Some of these motif variants have turned up before, in reports on reactive arthritis synovial fluid and blood.

With molecular barcodes, quantitative 5'-RACE was used to make the TCR beta libraries. TCRdb recomputed calls from the 5' RACE reads with MiXCR, one row per CDR3 protein. The table has about 130,000 distinct CDR3 sequences, roughly an eighth seen once. V shed 4 bases and J shed 0 bases, with 11 bases lying between them. Germline values: CDR1 ENHRY, CDR2 SYGVKD. This CDR3 has 15 amino acids. The rearrangement uses TRBV10-3 and TRBJ2-3; no reliable D call. The TCR sequence derives from a female donor with ankylosing spondylitis or in good health (not recorded which). The sample taken for sequencing was blood, either unsorted or a sorted T cell fraction (not recorded which). This chain's CDR3 is CAISGSKASTDTQYF. The DNA for the CDR3 is TGTGCCATCAGTGGTAGCAAGGCTAGCACAGATACGCAGTATTTT.